The clone carrying this T cell receptor (beta chain) came up a few times. The source of the sample is a study of blood T cell repertoires in COVID-19. In the original analysis: Amplification of reference gene primers was used by the study to estimate nucleated cell counts. Data came from immunoSEQ multiplex PCR; TCRdb stores just in-frame clones and leaves some out. The V and J calls and the clone size are those of that table, but D and trimming were determined from the DNA. Here the sample spans about 250,000 clones, 70% to 90% being singletons. Germline CDR1 reads MNHNY; CDR2 reads SVGAGI (reference sequence). V was pared by 0 bases and J by 1 base, with 12 bases between. CDR3 size: 16 residues. The study recruited people aged about 18 to 89 years across about two dozen US areas.

J is TRBJ1-1 and V is TRBV6-6; D is perhaps TRBD1 (5 bases). This clonotype originated in a woman between 50 and 59 years old who had been exposed to COVID-19. Material for sequencing was PBMCs or T cells enriched from blood (not recorded which). The CDR3 region is CASSYSNIQGNTEAFF. For the CDR3, the DNA is TGTGCCAGCAGTTACTCTAACATTCAGGGGAACACTGAAGCTTTCTTT.